This TCR beta chain was identified in a study of blood T cell repertoires in COVID-19. Study-level background: Acute-phase and convalescent COVID-19 samples originated in the United States, Italy and Spain. Nucleic acid was either cDNA or gDNA, and it came from T cells, B-cell-depleted T cells, or PBMCs.

Profiled with immunoSEQ multiplex PCR; TCRdb holds only in-frame clones, not every one. The table lists 250,000 to 400,000 clones, roughly nine tenths of them singletons. The CDR3 totals 15 residues. J lost 4 bases, V lost 6 bases, and 10 bases had no gene match. Looked up from germline, CDR1 is SNHLY and CDR2 is FYNNEI. This sequence was found in a man aged 60 to 69 who had recovered from COVID-19. The V and J genes are TRBV2 and TRBJ2-3; 7 positions agree with TRBD1. Sequencing was performed on PBMCs or T cells enriched from blood (not recorded which). The CDR3 sequence is CASSRNGQVADTQYF. The CDR3 nucleotides read TGTGCCAGCAGCCGTAACGGACAGGTAGCAGATACGCAGTATTTT.